These 6 T cell receptor beta chains share one sample of origin, sequenced in a study of CD8+ T cells in alopecia areata. Reverse transcribed after extraction, RNA yielded cDNA as the sequencing template. Clones were sequenced by immunoSEQ multiplex PCR, and TCRdb holds only the in-frame ones, with some missing. This sample has 200,000 to 300,000 clones and no singletons, with more than 0.95% in the ten largest. CD4, CD8alpha, NKG2D, NKG2ACE and other markers guided sorting of pooled cutaneous lymph node cells. The material sequenced was CD4+ T cells sorted from a lymph node. The receptors were gathered from a C3H/HeJ mouse with alopecia areata. These mice share the MHC haplotype H2-k.

This clone came up a few times. A much larger clone differs from this one at a single base, so this may be a read error. The listed genes are named as in mouse. The read terminates 4 residues before the CDR3 end, so the remaining end is supplied by the germline J gene. In the same sample, other DNA sequences code for this CDR3. V usage is TRBV19 and J usage is TRBJ1-2; the match to TRBD1 covers 8 bases. V was pared by 4 bases and J by 0 bases, with 2 bases of the junction left unmatched. Germline CDR1 and CDR2: FNHDT and SITEND (reference sequence). The CDR3 consists of 14 residues. CDR3 sequence: CASSRDRTNSDYTF. CDR3 DNA, as far as it was read: TGTGCCAGCAGTCGGGACAGGACAAACTCC. The variable domain in full, completed from reference TRBV19 and TRBJ1-2, reads GGIITQTPKFLIGQEGQKLTLKCQQNFNHDTMYWYRQDSGKGLRLIYYSITENDLQKGDLSEGYDASREKKSSFSLTVTSAQKNEMAVFLCASSRDRTNSDYTFGSGTRLLVI.

As for this clone: Gene labels here are mouse ones. The read falls 4 residues short of the CDR3 end, and the missing part is taken from the germline J gene. This sample includes further DNA sequences coding for the same CDR3. The rearrangement uses TRBV13-1 and TRBJ2-1, with TRBD1 as a possible D gene (6 bases). Trimming removed 5 bases from V and 1 base from J, with 10 bases in between. From germline, CDR1 is NSHNY and CDR2 SYGAGN. This CDR3 contains 14 residues. The CDR3 protein is CASSPDRNYAEQFF. Incomplete CDR3 DNA: TGTGCCAGCAGCCCCGACAGGAACTATGCT.

The sample holds a few counts of this clone. Gene names denote mouse genes. The read falls 4 residues short of the CDR3 end, and the missing part is taken from the germline J gene. The V call is TRBV17, the J call TRBJ2-7, with D tentatively TRBD1 (6 bases). This CDR3 spans 13 amino acids. Trimming shortened V by 5 bases and J by 2 bases, and 10 bases separated the two germline ends. Looked up from germline, CDR1 is MNHDT and CDR2 is YYDKIL. The CDR3 is CASSPRDTYEQYF. The CDR3 DNA, read in part, is TGTGCTAGCAGTCCGAGGGACACCTAT.

Details on this clone: Genes here carry mouse names. With the read ending 4 residues before the CDR3 end, the germline J gene is used to fill in that end. Other DNA sequences in this specimen translate into the identical CDR3. The rearrangement joins TRBV13-1 to TRBJ2-3; 8 bases are a match to TRBD2. With V trimmed by 0 bases and J by 3 bases, 3 bases remained unmatched. In germline, CDR1 is NSHNY, CDR2 SYGAGN. The CDR3 consists of 15 residues. The part of the CDR3 DNA that was read is TGTGCCAGCAGTGATGAAGGGGGGGCGGCAGAA. It yields the protein CASSDEGGAAE. The CDR3, in full, reads CASSDEGGAAETLYF.

This clone was seen a handful of times. Gene names refer to mouse genes. The observed sequence ends 4 residues before the CDR3 terminus, with the missing tail filled in from the germline J gene. Other DNA sequences within the sample encode an identical CDR3. The chain carries TRBV5 and TRBJ1-2; 9 nucleotides match TRBD1. This CDR3 region has 15 residues. Germline V gene data show CDR1 as LGHNA and CDR2 as YNLKQL (reference sequence). The junction had 3 bases not matched to a gene; V was cut back by 4 bases and J by 0 bases. Incomplete CDR3 DNA: TGTGCCAGCAGCCCTGGGACAGGGTCAAACTCC. It is translated as CASSPGTGSNS. The full CDR3 protein is CASSPGTGSNSDYTF.

A word on this clone: Gene names and germline match the mouse. The observed sequence ends 4 residues before the CDR3 terminus, with the missing tail filled in from the germline J gene. The V call is TRBV31, the J call TRBJ2-2; TRBD2 aligns across 7 bases. This CDR3 is 16 amino acids long. Unmatched junction bases numbered 6, after V lost 0 bases and J lost 2 bases. Germline lookup yields CDR1 GKSSPN and CDR2 SITVG. CDR3 DNA, as far as it was read: TGTGCCTGGAGTCTAGGAGGCTGGGGGAACACCGGG. Its translation: CAWSLGGWGNTG. The CDR3 in full is CAWSLGGWGNTGQLYF.